This T cell receptor beta chain was obtained from a study of graft-versus-host responses after intestinal transplantation. Study-level background: All recipients were transplanted with multivisceral, liver-intestinal, or isolated intestinal grafts. Anti-thymocyte globulin was used for induction in all recipients, who then took tacrolimus and steroids for roughly three years.

Details on this clone: Its antigen is still unknown.

TCRdb's table, derived via immunoSEQ multiplex PCR, lists solely in-frame clones and lacks some. This table has roughly 90,000 clones, 75% to 95% appearing once. The CDR3 is made up of 14 amino acids. Germline V gene data show CDR1 as SGHVS and CDR2 as FNYEAQ. Trimming shortened V by 5 bases and J by 3 bases, and 14 bases separated the two germline ends. Findings and caveats of the study: Graft-donor T cell macrochimerism coincided with high graft-versus-host to host-versus-graft clonal ratios in allografts. GvH clones surfaced in recipient marrow, some emerging earlier in ileum or blood.

The specimen was unstimulated CD8+ T cells sorted from spleen or lymph node cells, collected before intestinal transplant. The V and J genes are TRBV7-6 and TRBJ2-7, with D perhaps matching TRBD1 (6 bases). The TCR sequence derives from a human donor who received an intestinal transplant. CDR3 region: CASSRQAGDYEQYF. CDR3 DNA: TGTGCCAGCAGCCGACAGGCAGGGGACTACGAGCAGTACTTC.